This T cell receptor beta chain came from a study of CXCR3-negative and CXCR3-positive naive CD8 T cells (dated by TCRdb to about 2019). About the full investigation: In total, 130 million to 150 million TRB reads were obtained, or roughly 1.5 +/- 0.3 million reads per library. The TRBV-TRBJ cluster analysis covered naive subsets from 5 or 6 donors and memory cells from 3 donors. The diversity and physicochemical repertoire analyses included approximately ten donors pooled from two independent experiments. The study at large found these results: Because CXCR3 expression was partially decreased after cryopreservation, freshly isolated PBMCs were used for most assays. Because surface CD5, which has been linked to self-reactivity in mice, was comparable between naive subsets, TCR interaction strength was also inferred from TRB CDR3 physicochemical properties. Comparably high repertoire diversity was found in both naive subsets, whereas much lower repertoire diversity was found in memory CD8+ T cells. Naive CXCR3-negative and CXCR3-positive cells from the same donor showed similar TRBV-TRBJ usage, whereas memory cells showed distinct patterns.

For sequencing, a NextSeq 550 was employed. The Human TCR Profiling Kit (MiLaboratory) was used to prepare UMI-labeled 5' RACE TRB cDNA libraries. The full amount of extracted RNA was used for cDNA synthesis, and the full amount of resulting cDNA was used for PCR amplification. Libraries were prepared in parallel with an identical number of PCR cycles. In the original analysis: About 53,000 +/- 9,400 unique UMI-labeled TRB cDNA molecules per library were extracted with MIGEC and MiXCR, with at least two reads per UMI required. An average of approximately 40,000 +/- 10,000 functional in-frame TRB CDR3 nucleotide clonotypes without stop codons was found per library. After each sample was downsampled to 5000 UMI-labeled TRB molecules, VDJtools was used to calculate diversity metrics such as normalized Shannon-Wiener and Chao1. VDJtools was used to calculate clonotype-size-weighted physicochemical properties of the central five CDR3 residues, namely interaction energy, strength, volume and Kidera factor 4. TCRdb reprocessed the reads and provides one entry for every CDR3 protein sequence; no DNA is given. The V and J calls and clone size are TCRdb's, not the authors'. The sample table records 45,000 or so distinct CDR3 sequences. The ten largest clonotypes hold around 11% of the sample.

For every CD8+ T cell subset, around 300,000 cells were flow-sorted straight into RLT lysis buffer, and each subset was sorted in triplicate. Peripheral blood mononuclear cells were isolated from buffy coats using standard density gradient centrifugation. Total RNA was extracted from sorted cells using an RNeasy Mini Kit. From cysteine to phenylalanine, the CDR3 is 15 amino acids long. The coding DNA is unavailable. Looking up the germline V gene yields CDR1 SGHVS and CDR2 FQNEAQ. Turning to this clonotype: The specificity of this receptor is unknown.

The V and J genes are TRBV7-8 and TRBJ2-3; TCRdb proposes TRBD1, but this gene call is untestable without DNA. The sequence was obtained from a human donor in good health. Some clones in this sample may be carry-over from other donors' samples. The sequenced material came from memory CD8+ T cells from blood. The cell subset or site label, as the study defines it: conventional CD8+ memory T cells (TMEM), sorted as controls. The encoded CDR3 is CASSLAIREKDTQYF. Here the CDR3 is joined to the reference TRBV7-8 and TRBJ2-3 genes, and the full variable domain is: GAGVSQSPRYKVAKRGQDVALRCDPISGHVSLFWYQQALGQGPEFLTYFQNEAQLDKSGLPSDRFFAERPEGSVSTLKIQRTQQEDSAVYLCASSLAIREKDTQYFGPGTRLTVL.